The source of this TCR beta chain is a study of response to subunit inactivated influenza vaccine. This clonotype has a single count. TCRdb recomputed calls from the RT-PCR reads with MiXCR, one row per CDR3 protein. This sample has hundreds of thousands of distinct CDR3 sequences, with around 10% found just once. The data also belong to a second study, concerning T cells expressing NK-cell markers. Turning to that study: TCR beta cDNA was generated via 5'RACE template switching incorporating UMIs.

This clonotype was sampled from a man aged 50 or older who received an inactivated influenza vaccine. Material: PBMCs from blood, obtained on the day of vaccination.

CDR3 bases: TGTGCCAGCAGTTACTTGGGCGGGGTGAACACCGGGGAGCTGTTTTTT. This codes for CASSYLGGVNTGELFF. The chain carries TRBV6-2 or TRBV6-3 and TRBJ2-2; possible D gene TRBD2, 6 bases. V was trimmed by 1 base and J by 1 base, leaving 10 bases between them. This CDR3 comprises 16 residues. CDR1 MNHEY and CDR2 SVGEGT come from the germline V gene.